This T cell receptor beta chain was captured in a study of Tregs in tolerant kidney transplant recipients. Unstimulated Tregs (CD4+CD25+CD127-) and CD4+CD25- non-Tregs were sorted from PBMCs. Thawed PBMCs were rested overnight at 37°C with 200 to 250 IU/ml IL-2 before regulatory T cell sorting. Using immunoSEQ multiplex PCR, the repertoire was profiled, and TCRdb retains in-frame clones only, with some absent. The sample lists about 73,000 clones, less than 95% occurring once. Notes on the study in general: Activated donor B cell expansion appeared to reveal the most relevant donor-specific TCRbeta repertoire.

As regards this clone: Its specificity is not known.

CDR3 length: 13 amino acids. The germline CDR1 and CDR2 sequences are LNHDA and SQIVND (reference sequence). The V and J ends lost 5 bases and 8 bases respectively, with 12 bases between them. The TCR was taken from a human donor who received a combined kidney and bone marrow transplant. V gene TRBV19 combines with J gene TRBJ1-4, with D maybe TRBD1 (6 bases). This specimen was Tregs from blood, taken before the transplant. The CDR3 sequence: CASSRPGEEKLFF. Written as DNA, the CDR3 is TGTGCCAGTAGTCGGCCAGGGGAAGAAAAACTGTTTTTT.